The entry that follows covers one TCR beta chain sequence. This sample was included in a study of blood T cell repertoires in COVID-19. Study information: The analysed material was cDNA or gDNA that came from T cells, B-cell-depleted T cells, or PBMCs.

Germline loops: CDR1 WNHNN, CDR2 SYGVQD (reference sequence). V trimming: 6 bases; J trimming: 5 bases; junction bases outside the gene matches: 5. The CDR3 runs 15 residues. How the authors handled the data: The assay estimated nucleated cells by amplifying reference gene primers. TCRdb's table, derived via immunoSEQ multiplex PCR, lists solely in-frame clones and lacks some. V, J and clone size were drawn from that table, and D and trimming were deduced from the DNA. The sample has about 70,000 clones, 88% seen once. This chain connects TRBV10-1 to TRBJ2-3, with TRBD2 matching over 13 bases. Sequencing was carried out using peripheral blood. This sequence originates from a human donor in a cohort sampled during active COVID-19. In DNA form, the CDR3 reads TGCGCCAGCAGCTCCGGGACTAGCGGGATAGATACGCAGTATTTT. It is translated as CASSSGTSGIDTQYF.